This T cell receptor beta chain was retrieved from a study of T-cell memory formation after mild COVID-19. Study-wide findings and caveats: Later expanders leaned CD4+, whereas clones that contracted between day 15 and 85 were balanced CD4/CD8.

About this clonotype itself: Antigen unknown.

With V trimmed by 4 bases and J by 3 bases, 6 bases remained unmatched. The CDR3 contains 15 residues. CDR1 and CDR2 (germline): SGHTA, FQGNSA. MiXCR was run by TCRdb on the 5' RACE reads, yielding one entry per CDR3 protein. Of about 420,000 distinct CDR3 sequences in the sample, about 25% were seen once. Sequencing used PBMCs or a T cell subset sorted from them (not recorded which). The chain joins TRBV7-2 to TRBJ2-7; 10 bases align to TRBD1. The sequence came from an adult woman who had mild COVID-19 (a few samples of this study predate the infection). Cell type and time point are not known. The DNA for the CDR3 is TGTGCCAGCAGCTACCGGACAGGGGGATTCTACGAGCAGTACTTC. Protein product: CASSYRTGGFYEQYF.